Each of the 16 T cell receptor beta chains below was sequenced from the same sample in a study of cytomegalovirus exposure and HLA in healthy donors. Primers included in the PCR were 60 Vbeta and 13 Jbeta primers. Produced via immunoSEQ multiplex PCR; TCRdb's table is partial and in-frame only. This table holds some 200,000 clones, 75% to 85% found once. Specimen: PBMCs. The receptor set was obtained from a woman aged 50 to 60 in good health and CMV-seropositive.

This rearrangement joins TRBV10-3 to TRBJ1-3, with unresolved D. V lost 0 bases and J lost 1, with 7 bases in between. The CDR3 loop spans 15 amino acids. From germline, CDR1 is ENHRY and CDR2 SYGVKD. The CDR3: CAISESRSSGNTIYF. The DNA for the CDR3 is TGTGCCATCAGTGAGTCGAGGTCTTCTGGAAACACCATATATTTT.

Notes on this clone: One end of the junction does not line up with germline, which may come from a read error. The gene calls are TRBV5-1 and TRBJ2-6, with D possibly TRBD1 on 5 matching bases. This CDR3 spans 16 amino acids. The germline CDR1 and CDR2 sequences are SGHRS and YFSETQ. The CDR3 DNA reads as TGCGCCAGCAGCTTGGAACAGGCCTCTGGGGCCAACGGCCTGACTTTC. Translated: CASSLEQASGANGLTF.

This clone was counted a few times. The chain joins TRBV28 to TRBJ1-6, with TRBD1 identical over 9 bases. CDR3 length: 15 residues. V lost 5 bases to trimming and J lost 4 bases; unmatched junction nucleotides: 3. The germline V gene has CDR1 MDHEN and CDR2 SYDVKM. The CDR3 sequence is CASSPTGGYNSPLHF. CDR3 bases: TGTGCCAGCAGTCCGACAGGGGGATATAATTCACCCCTCCACTTT.

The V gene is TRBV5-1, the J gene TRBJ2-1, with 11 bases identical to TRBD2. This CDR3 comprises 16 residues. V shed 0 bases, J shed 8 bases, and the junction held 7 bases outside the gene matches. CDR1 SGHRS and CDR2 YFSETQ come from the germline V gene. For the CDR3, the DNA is TGCGCCAGCAGCTTGGATAGCGGGAGGGCCTCGGATGAGCAGTTCTTC. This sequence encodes CASSLDSGRASDEQFF.

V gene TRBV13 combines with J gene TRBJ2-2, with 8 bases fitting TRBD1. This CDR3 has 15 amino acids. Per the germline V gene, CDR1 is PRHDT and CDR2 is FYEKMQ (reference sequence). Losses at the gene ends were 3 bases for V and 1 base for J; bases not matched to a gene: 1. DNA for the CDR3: TGTGCCAGCAGCTTCGACAGGGGGAACACCGGGGAGCTGTTTTTT. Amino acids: CASSFDRGNTGELFF.

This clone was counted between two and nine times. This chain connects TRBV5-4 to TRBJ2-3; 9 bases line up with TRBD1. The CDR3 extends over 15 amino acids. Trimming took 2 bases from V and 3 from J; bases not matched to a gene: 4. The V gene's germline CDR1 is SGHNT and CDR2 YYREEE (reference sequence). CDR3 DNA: TGTGCCAGCAGCTTTGGGACAGGGAAGACAGATACGCAGTATTTT. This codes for CASSFGTGKTDTQYF.

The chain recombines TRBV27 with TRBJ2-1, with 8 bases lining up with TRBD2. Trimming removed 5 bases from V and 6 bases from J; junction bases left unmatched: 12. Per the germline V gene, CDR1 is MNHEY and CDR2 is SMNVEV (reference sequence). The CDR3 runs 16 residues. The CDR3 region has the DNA TGTGCCAGCAGTAGAGTCAGCCGGGGGGGAGGCAATGAGCAGTTCTTC. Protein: CASSRVSRGGGNEQFF.

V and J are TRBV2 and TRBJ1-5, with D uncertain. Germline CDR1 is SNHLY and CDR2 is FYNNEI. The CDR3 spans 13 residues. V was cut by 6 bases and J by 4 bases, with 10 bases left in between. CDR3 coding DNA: TGTGCCAGCAGCAACGACGGGAATCAGCCCCAGCATTTT. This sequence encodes CASSNDGNQPQHF. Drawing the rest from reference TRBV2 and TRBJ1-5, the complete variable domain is EPEVTQTPSHQVTQMGQEVILRCVPISNHLYFYWYRQILGQKVEFLVSFYNNEISEKSEIFDDQFSVERPDGSNFTLKIRSTKLEDSAMYFCASSNDGNQPQHFGDGTRLSIL.

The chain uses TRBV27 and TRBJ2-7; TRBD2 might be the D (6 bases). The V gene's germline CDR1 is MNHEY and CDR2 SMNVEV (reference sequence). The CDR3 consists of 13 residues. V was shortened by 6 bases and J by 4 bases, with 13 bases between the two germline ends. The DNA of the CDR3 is TGTGCCAGCAGGGAGGGAAGCGGTTACGAGCAGTACTTC. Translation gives CASREGSGYEQYF.

CDR3 residues: CASSLAGTTSYEQYF. The CDR3 DNA reads as TGTGCCAGCAGTTTAGCGGGGACGACTTCCTACGAGCAGTACTTC. The chain joins TRBV28 to TRBJ2-7, with D possibly TRBD2 on 6 matching bases. CDR3 length: 15 residues. Germline-derived CDR1 and CDR2 are MDHEN and SYDVKM. V shed 2 bases and J shed 1 base, with 12 bases lying between them.

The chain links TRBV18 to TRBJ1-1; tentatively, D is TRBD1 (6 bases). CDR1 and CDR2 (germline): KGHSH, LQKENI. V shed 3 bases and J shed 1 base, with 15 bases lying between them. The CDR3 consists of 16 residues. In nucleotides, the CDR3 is TGTGCCAGCTCACCGCGAACGGGACACGAGAACACTGAAGCTTTCTTT. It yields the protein CASSPRTGHENTEAFF.

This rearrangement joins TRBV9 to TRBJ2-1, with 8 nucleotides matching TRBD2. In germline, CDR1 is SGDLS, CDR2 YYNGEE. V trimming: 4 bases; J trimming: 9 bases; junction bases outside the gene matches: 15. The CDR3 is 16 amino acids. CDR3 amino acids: CASSPGLAGYGGEQFF. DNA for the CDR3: TGTGCCAGCAGCCCCGGCCTAGCGGGCTATGGGGGTGAGCAGTTCTTC.

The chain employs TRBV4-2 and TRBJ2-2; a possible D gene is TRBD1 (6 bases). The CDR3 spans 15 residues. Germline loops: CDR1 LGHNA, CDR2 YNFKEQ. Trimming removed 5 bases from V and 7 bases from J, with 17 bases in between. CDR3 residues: CASSFRMGALGELFF. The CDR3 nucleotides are TGTGCCAGCAGCTTCCGTATGGGGGCGCTCGGGGAGCTGTTTTTT.

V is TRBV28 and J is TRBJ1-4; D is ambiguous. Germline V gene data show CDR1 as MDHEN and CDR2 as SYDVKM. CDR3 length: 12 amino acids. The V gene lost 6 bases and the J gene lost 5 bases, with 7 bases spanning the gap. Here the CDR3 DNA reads TGTGCCAGCAGCAAGAGGAATGAAAAACTGTTTTTT. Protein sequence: CASSKRNEKLFF.

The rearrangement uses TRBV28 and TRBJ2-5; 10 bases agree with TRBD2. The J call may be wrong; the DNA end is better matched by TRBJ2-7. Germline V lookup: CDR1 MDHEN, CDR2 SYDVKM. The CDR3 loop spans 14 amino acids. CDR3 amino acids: CASRLAGVPYEQYF. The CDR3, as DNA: TGTGCCAGCAGGCTAGCGGGAGTACCCTACGAGCAGTACTTC.

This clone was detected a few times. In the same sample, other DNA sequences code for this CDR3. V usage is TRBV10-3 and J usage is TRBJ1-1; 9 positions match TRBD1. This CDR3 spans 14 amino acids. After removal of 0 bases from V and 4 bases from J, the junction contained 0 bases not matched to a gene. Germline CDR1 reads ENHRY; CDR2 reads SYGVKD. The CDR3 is CAISESTGGTEAFF. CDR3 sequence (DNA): TGTGCCATCAGTGAGTCGACAGGGGGCACTGAAGCTTTCTTT.